Following are 28 T cell receptor beta chains from one sample sequenced in a study of T cell clonality in common variable immunodeficiency. Data came from immunoSEQ multiplex PCR; TCRdb stores just in-frame clones and leaves some out. The sample shows about 81,000 clones, none of them appearing just once. What was sequenced was peripheral blood mononuclear cells. The receptor source for this set is a person aged 18-70 years in good health.

This clone was observed a handful of times. The read gets to within 3 residues of the CDR3 end, and the germline J gene fills in the rest. The chain recombines TRBV6-1 with TRBJ1-3; D is possibly TRBD1 (6 bases). V was pared by 3 bases and J by 8 bases, with 17 bases between. Germline values: CDR1 MNHNS, CDR2 SASEGT. The CDR3 length is 15 residues. The CDR3 region is CASSDRDTPLYTIYF. CDR3 DNA (partial): TGTGCCAGCAGTGATAGGGACACCCCGTTGTACACC.

This clone was counted at least ten times. The CDR3 extends 3 residues past the end of the read, so its final part is completed from the germline J gene. The chain has TRBV20-1 and TRBJ1-4, with D possibly being TRBD1 (5 bases). V gave up 1 base and J gave up 4 bases, with 7 bases separating them. Germline lookup yields CDR1 DFQATT and CDR2 SNEGSKA (reference sequence). The CDR3 loop spans 13 amino acids. The CDR3 bases that were read are TGCAGTGCTAGAGTGGGGCTTAATGAAAAA. Encoded protein: CSARVGLNEK. The CDR3 as a whole reads CSARVGLNEKLFF.

This clone appeared many times. The read gets to within 3 residues of the CDR3 end, and the germline J gene fills in the rest. This chain uses TRBV19 with TRBJ1-6; 9 nucleotides align to TRBD1. CDR1 and CDR2 from the germline V gene are LNHDA and SQIVND (reference sequence). The V segment lost 7 bases and the J segment 9 bases; nucleotides outside the gene matches: 13. This CDR3 contains 16 residues. The part of the CDR3 DNA that was read is TGTGCCAGTAATCTCGACCGGGACAGGGTTACTTCACCC. This translates into CASNLDRDRVTSP. The complete CDR3 sequence is CASNLDRDRVTSPLHF.

For this clone: The missing CDR3 end, 3 residues past where the read stops, is filled in from the germline J gene. The rearrangement uses TRBV18 and TRBJ1-5, with TRBD1 identical over 12 bases. The CDR3 totals 17 residues. The V gene end was trimmed by 6 bases and the J gene end by 7 bases; junction bases not matched to a gene: 13. Per germline, CDR1 KGHSH and CDR2 LQKENI. The part of the CDR3 DNA that was read is TGTGCCAGCTCGCGCGAGGTATGGGACAGGGGGCGGCAGCCC. Its protein product is CASSREVWDRGRQP. The entire CDR3 protein is CASSREVWDRGRQPQHF.

This clone was recorded many times. The CDR3 end is not reached by the read, which stops 3 residues before it; the germline J gene fills it in. V and J are TRBV14 and TRBJ2-7; D may be TRBD1 (6 bases). The CDR3 covers 14 residues. Germline loops: CDR1 SGHDN, CDR2 FVKESK. V lost 0 bases and J 4 bases, leaving 10 bases between the germline ends. CDR3 loop: CASSQDVRGYEQYF. Partial CDR3 DNA: TGTGCCAGCAGCCAAGACGTCAGGGGATACGAG.

This clone came up many times. The read ends 3 residues shy of where the CDR3 ends; the end is completed using the germline J gene. This chain links TRBV5-1 with TRBJ2-1, with TRBD2 matching over 9 bases. The junction had 20 bases not matched to a gene; V was cut back by 8 bases and J by 8 bases. The CDR3 is made up of 17 amino acids. Per the germline V gene, CDR1 is SGHRS and CDR2 is YFSETQ. Incomplete CDR3 DNA: TGCGCCAGTTCTGTCGAGGCTAGCGGGATAATGGGACATGAG. Translating gives CASSVEASGIMGHE. The CDR3, in full, reads CASSVEASGIMGHEQFF.

Ten or more counts support this clone. The read terminates 3 residues ahead of where the CDR3 ends, so the germline J gene completes it. The chain has TRBV19 and TRBJ2-5; TRBD2 might be the D (6 bases). Germline CDR1 is LNHDA and CDR2 is SQIVND (reference sequence). V was shortened by 2 bases and J by 2 bases, with 9 bases between the two germline ends. The CDR3 spans 14 residues. CDR3 residues: CASSISSGQETQYF. CDR3 bases read: TGTGCCAGTAGTATATCCAGCGGGCAAGAGACC. Supplemented by reference TRBV19 and TRBJ2-5, the full variable domain reads DGGITQSPKYLFRKEGQNVTLSCEQNLNHDAMYWYRQDPGQGLRLIYYSQIVNDFQKGDIAEGYSVSREKKESFPLTVTSAQKNPTAFYLCASSISSGQETQYFGPGTRLLVL.

This clone has a count of ten or more. The read ends 3 residues shy of where the CDR3 ends; the end is completed using the germline J gene. The genes are TRBV20-1 and TRBJ2-7; weak D call: TRBD1 (6 bases). The V gene's germline CDR1 is DFQATT and CDR2 SNEGSKA (reference sequence). V lost 3 bases, J lost 3 bases, and 12 bases lay in between. The CDR3 is 13 amino acids. CDR3 DNA, as far as it was read: TGCAGTGCTAGCCCAGGGGCGGTCTACGAG. This gives the protein CSASPGAVYE. The CDR3 in full is CSASPGAVYEQYF.

This clone was counted many times. The CDR3 extends 3 residues past the end of the read, so its final part is completed from the germline J gene. The genes are TRBV4-1 and TRBJ2-7; TRBD1 agrees at 10 bases. Germline V lookup: CDR1 MGHRA, CDR2 YSYEKL. V lost 4 bases and J lost 1; bases outside the gene matches: 4. This CDR3 is 15 amino acids long. The CDR3 sequence is CASSRTGQGSYEQYF. CDR3 DNA (partial): TGCGCCAGCAGCCGAACGGGACAGGGGTCCTACGAG.

In this sample, this clone turned up many times. The sequenced fragment ends 3 residues before the CDR3 boundary, so the rest is inferred from the germline J gene. The genes are TRBV20-1 and TRBJ2-7; D gene ambiguous. The CDR3 extends over 14 amino acids. Germline values: CDR1 DFQATT, CDR2 SNEGSKA (reference sequence). The V end was cut by 0 bases, the J end by 0 bases, with 9 bases between. Incomplete CDR3 DNA: TGCAGTGCTAGAGATCGAGCGTACTCCTACGAG. Amino acids: CSARDRAYSYE. The whole CDR3 protein reads CSARDRAYSYEQYF.

Ten or more counts support this clone. The junction does not match germline at one end; this may be a read error. The read halts 3 residues ahead of the CDR3 end, with the missing end drawn from the germline J gene. V gene TRBV4-2 combines with J gene TRBJ2-3; tentatively, D is TRBD2 (6 bases). Germline V gene sequence: CDR1 LGHNA, CDR2 YNFKEQ. The CDR3 has 14 amino acids. The chain's CDR3 is CASSRRDFTDTQYF. CDR3 DNA, as far as it was read: TGCGCCAGCAGTCGCCGGGACTTCACAGATACG.

This clone was picked up many times. The DNA ends 3 residues before the CDR3 does, and the rest of the CDR3 is filled in from the germline J gene. V is TRBV19 and J is TRBJ2-2; 12 nucleotides align to TRBD2. Germline V gives CDR1 LNHDA, CDR2 SQIVND (reference sequence). CDR3 length equals 17 residues. The trim removed 5 bases at V and 2 bases at J, leaving 6 bases unmatched. CDR3 loop: CASSPTSGRGNTGELFF. CDR3 DNA, as far as it was read: TGTGCCAGTAGTCCGACTAGCGGGAGAGGTAACACCGGGGAG.

This clone was seen ten or more times. The CDR3 goes on 3 residues after the read ends, and that part is filled in from the germline J gene. This chain uses TRBV7-6 with TRBJ1-6; D remains unclear. Trimming pared 4 bases from V and 9 bases from J, leaving 16 bases between. Germline lookup yields CDR1 SGHVS and CDR2 FNYEAQ. CDR3 length: 15 residues. The CDR3 DNA, read in part, is TGTGCCAGCAGCTCGAGCCCCGGGGAGGTTTCACCC. Translating it yields CASSSSPGEVSP. The full CDR3 sequence reads CASSSSPGEVSPLHF. The entire variable domain, with the rest obtained from reference TRBV7-6 and TRBJ1-6, is as follows: GAGVSQSPRYKVTKRGQDVALRCDPISGHVSLYWYRQALGQGPEFLTYFNYEAQQDKSGLPNDRFSAERPEGSISTLTIQRTEQRDSAMYRCASSSSPGEVSPLHFGNGTRLTVT.

This clone was seen at least ten times. The read gets to within 3 residues of the CDR3 end, and the germline J gene fills in the rest. V is TRBV20-1 and J is TRBJ2-5, with D perhaps matching TRBD2 (7 bases). V was shortened by 1 base and J by 5 bases, with 14 bases between the two germline ends. The CDR3 extends over 14 amino acids. The V gene's germline CDR1 is DFQATT and CDR2 SNEGSKA (reference sequence). CDR3 loop: CSARVAGRGETQYF. Partial CDR3 DNA: TGCAGTGCTAGAGTGGCAGGGAGGGGGGAGACC.

This clone was counted many times. The read is 3 residues too short to cover the CDR3 end, so that end is filled in from the germline J gene. Other DNA sequences of this sample code for an identical CDR3. The rearrangement joins TRBV18 to TRBJ2-7; TRBD2 is a possible D gene (5 bases). Germline V gene lookup returns CDR1 KGHSH and CDR2 LQKENI. Deletions cut 1 base from V and 4 bases from J, with 5 bases between. The CDR3 has 12 amino acids. The CDR3: CASSPRGYEQYF. The sequenced part of the CDR3 DNA is TGTGCCAGCTCACCACGAGGGTACGAG.

A note on this clone: From the germline J gene comes the end of the CDR3, since the read stops 3 residues before it. The V gene is TRBV2, the J gene TRBJ1-4; maybe TRBD1 (5 bases). Germline V lookup: CDR1 SNHLY, CDR2 FYNNEI. Trimming left V 7 bases short and J 3 bases short, with 9 bases between. The CDR3 runs 13 residues. CDR3 amino acids: CASKGWANEKLFF. The DNA read from the CDR3 is TGTGCCAGCAAGGGGTGGGCTAATGAAAAA. Variable domain in full (rest from reference TRBV2 and TRBJ1-4): EPEVTQTPSHQVTQMGQEVILRCVPISNHLYFYWYRQILGQKVEFLVSFYNNEISEKSEIFDDQFSVERPDGSNFTLKIRSTKLEDSAMYFCASKGWANEKLFFGSGTQLSVL.

This clone was observed many times. The CDR3 goes on 3 residues after the read ends, and that part is filled in from the germline J gene. The gene calls are TRBV28 and TRBJ2-1; 11 bases fit TRBD2. Germline assignment: CDR1 MDHEN and CDR2 SYDVKM. This CDR3 spans 17 amino acids. Trimming at V came to 5 bases and at J to 4 bases, leaving 10 bases not matched to a gene. CDR3 loop: CASSQTSGVRRYNEQFF. The DNA read from the CDR3 is TGTGCCAGCAGTCAGACTAGCGGGGTTCGTCGGTACAATGAG.

This clone has a count of ten or more. The sequenced fragment ends 3 residues before the CDR3 boundary, so the rest is inferred from the germline J gene. This chain links TRBV6-4 with TRBJ2-1, with TRBD2 identical over 9 bases. The V segment lost 7 bases and the J segment 8 bases; nucleotides outside the gene matches: 9. The CDR3 is 14 amino acids. Per the germline V gene, CDR1 is MRHNA and CDR2 is SNTAGT. CDR3 in amino acids: CASKPGLAVHEQFF. The part of the CDR3 DNA that was read is TGTGCCAGCAAACCGGGACTAGCCGTCCATGAG.

This clone has a count of ten or more. The read ends 3 residues before the CDR3 terminus; that terminus is restored from the germline J gene. The genes are TRBV6-2 or TRBV6-3 and TRBJ2-2; 9 bases match TRBD1. J was trimmed by 6 bases and V by 6 bases; bases with no gene match: 5. The germline gives CDR1 MNHEY, CDR2 SVGEGT. The CDR3 covers 14 residues. The sequenced CDR3 bases are TGTGCCAGCAGGACGAACAGGGGGCCCGGGGAG. Amino acid sequence: CASRTNRGPGE. The entire CDR3 reads CASRTNRGPGELFF.

In this sample, this clone turned up many times. The read terminates 3 residues ahead of where the CDR3 ends, so the germline J gene completes it. The chain carries TRBV19 and TRBJ2-2; the D gene is possibly TRBD1 (6 bases). The CDR3 contains 15 residues. V was clipped by 4 bases and J by 0 bases, with 9 bases between them. The germline V gene has CDR1 LNHDA and CDR2 SQIVND (reference sequence). CDR3 in amino acids: CASSRGPPNTGELFF. The CDR3 bases that were read are TGTGCCAGTAGTAGGGGGCCCCCGAACACCGGGGAG.

In its sample, this clone was seen many times. The CDR3 goes on 3 residues after the read ends, and that part is filled in from the germline J gene. The chain employs TRBV6-2 or TRBV6-3 and TRBJ1-2; 7 bases match TRBD1. The trim removed 6 bases at V and 4 bases at J, leaving 5 bases unmatched. CDR3 size: 13 residues. Germline assignment: CDR1 MNHEY and CDR2 SVGEGT. The CDR3 spells CASSEGQVYGYTF. CDR3 bases read: TGTGCCAGCAGCGAAGGACAGGTCTATGGC.

This clone was observed at least ten times. Read data end 3 residues before the CDR3 end; the end is taken from the germline J gene. This chain connects TRBV18 to TRBJ1-2, with D tentatively TRBD1 (6 bases). The germline CDR1 and CDR2 sequences are KGHSH and LQKENI. The V and J ends lost 3 bases and 6 bases respectively, with 11 bases between them. CDR3 length: 13 amino acids. Partial CDR3 DNA: TGTGCCAGCTCACCTCACAGGGAGCATGGC. Residues: CASSPHREHG. The entire CDR3 protein is CASSPHREHGYTF.

About this clone: The read terminates 3 residues before the CDR3 end, so the remaining end is supplied by the germline J gene. The rearrangement links TRBV5-1 to TRBJ2-7; TRBD2 matches 8 bases. Per germline, CDR1 SGHRS and CDR2 YFSETQ. With 1 base clipped from V and 3 bases from J, the junction kept 6 bases outside the gene matches. The CDR3 contains 15 residues. The CDR3 DNA, read in part, is TGCGCCAGCAGCTTGTTCGGGGGGGAGAACTACGAG. Its protein product is CASSLFGGENYE. The whole CDR3 region reads CASSLFGGENYEQYF. Supplemented by reference TRBV5-1 and TRBJ2-7, the full variable domain reads KAGVTQTPRYLIKTRGQQVTLSCSPISGHRSVSWYQQTPGQGLQFLFEYFSETQRNKGNFPGRFSGRQFSNSRSEMNVSTLELGDSALYLCASSLFGGENYEQYFGPGTRLTVT.

In its sample, this clone was seen a few times. The DNA ends 3 residues before the CDR3 does, and the rest of the CDR3 is filled in from the germline J gene. The chain has TRBV10-2 and TRBJ2-1; TRBD2 aligns across 12 bases. After removal of 6 bases from V and 4 bases from J, the junction contained 10 bases not matched to a gene. There are 17 residues in the CDR3. CDR1 is WSHSY, CDR2 SAAADI, per germline. The chain's CDR3 is CASREASGRVPYNEQFF. The sequenced part of the CDR3 DNA is TGCGCCAGCAGGGAAGCTAGCGGGAGGGTCCCTTACAATGAG.

This clone was counted at least ten times. The read comes to an end 3 residues before the CDR3 does, leaving the germline J gene to fill in the end. V usage is TRBV7-8 and J usage is TRBJ2-7, with D possibly being TRBD2 (6 bases). The CDR3 has 13 amino acids. Trimming took 10 bases from V and 3 from J, leaving 16 bases between them. Germline V gene data show CDR1 as SGHVS and CDR2 as FQNEAQ. CDR3 region: CATGGGTSYEQYF. CDR3 DNA (partial): TGTGCCACCGGGGGAGGAACAAGCTACGAG.

This clone was found many times. The sequenced fragment ends 3 residues before the CDR3 boundary, so the rest is inferred from the germline J gene. The gene calls are TRBV11-1 and TRBJ2-7, with D possibly TRBD1 on 6 matching bases. Germline V lookup: CDR1 SGHAT, CDR2 FQDESV (reference sequence). V shed 5 bases and J shed 4 bases, with 9 bases lying between them. This CDR3 is built from 12 residues. The CDR3 bases that were read are TGTGCCAGCAGCCCCACAGGGTACGAG. Its protein product is CASSPTGYE. The whole CDR3 protein reads CASSPTGYEQYF.

This clone was observed many times. The sequence runs out 3 residues before the end of the CDR3; the remainder is reconstructed from the germline J gene. V gene TRBV5-1 combines with J gene TRBJ2-5; TRBD2 aligns across 16 bases. With V trimmed by 3 bases and J by 4 bases, 6 bases remained unmatched. Germline assignment: CDR1 SGHRS and CDR2 YFSETQ. This CDR3 is 17 amino acids long. The CDR3 sequence: CASSSGLAGGGGETQYF. The part of the CDR3 DNA that was read is TGCGCCAGCAGCTCGGGACTAGCGGGAGGGGGAGGAGAGACC.

This clone has ten or more counts. From the germline J gene comes the end of the CDR3, since the read stops 3 residues before it. This sequence joins TRBV18 and TRBJ2-5; no definite D call. The CDR3 totals 13 residues. The V gene lost 2 bases and the J gene lost 4 bases, with 8 bases spanning the gap. Germline assignment: CDR1 KGHSH and CDR2 LQKENI. Incomplete CDR3 DNA: TGTGCCAGCTCACCAGGGCGACGAGAGACC. This translates into CASSPGRRET. The complete CDR3 reads CASSPGRRETQYF. Full variable domain (missing parts from reference TRBV18 and TRBJ2-5): NAGVMQNPRHLVRRRGQEARLRCSPMKGHSHVYWYRQLPEEGLKFMVYLQKENIIDESGMPKERFSAEFPKEGPSILRIQQVVRGDSAAYFCASSPGRRETQYFGPGTRLLVL.